The clone carrying this TCR beta chain has a handful of counts. Its target is not known. This entry comes from a study of blood T cells in healthy people across ages. Study findings and constraints: Changes seen in expanded clonotypes were possibly confounded by donor CMV status left unknown. Long-lived donors had more naive CD4+ cells and higher diversity than aged donors.

Through a sample-barcoded 5' primer and a J-beta primer mix, a second PCR was run for about 6 to 11 cycles. TCRdb recomputed calls from the 5' RACE reads with MiXCR, one row per CDR3 protein. The profile covers about 1.4 million distinct CDR3 sequences, with around 55% appearing a single time and 5.5% to 8% taken by the ten largest. The sample comprised blood. The TCR was taken from a man aged 18 to 30 in good health.

This CDR3 is CASSPGNSYEQYF. The DNA for the CDR3 is TGCGCCAGCAGCCCCGGGAACTCCTACGAGCAGTACTTC. The chain links TRBV5-1 to TRBJ2-7, with TRBD2 as a possible D gene (5 bases). V lost 4 bases, J lost 0 bases, and 8 bases lay in between. Germline V gene sequence: CDR1 SGHRS, CDR2 YFSETQ. The CDR3 runs 13 residues.